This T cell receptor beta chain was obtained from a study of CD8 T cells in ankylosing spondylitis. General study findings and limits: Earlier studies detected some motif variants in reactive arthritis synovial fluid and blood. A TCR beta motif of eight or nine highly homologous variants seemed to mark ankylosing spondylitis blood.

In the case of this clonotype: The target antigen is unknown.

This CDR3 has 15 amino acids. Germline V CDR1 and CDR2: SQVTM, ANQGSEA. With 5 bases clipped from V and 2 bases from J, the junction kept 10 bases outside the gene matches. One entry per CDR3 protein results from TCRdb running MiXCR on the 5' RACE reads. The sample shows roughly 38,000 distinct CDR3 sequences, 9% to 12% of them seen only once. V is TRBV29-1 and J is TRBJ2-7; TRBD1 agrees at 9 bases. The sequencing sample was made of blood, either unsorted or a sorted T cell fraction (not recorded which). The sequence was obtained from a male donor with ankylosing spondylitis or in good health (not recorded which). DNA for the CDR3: TGCAGCGTTTCCGGGACAGGGCCGATTCCCTACGAGCAGTACTTC. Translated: CSVSGTGPIPYEQYF.